This passage covers 22 T cell receptor beta chains from one sample sequenced in a study of identical twins. TCRdb called the 5' RACE reads again in MiXCR, with one record for every CDR3 protein. The table includes 350,000 or so distinct CDR3 sequences, 8.5% to 10% detected once. The sample comprised naive T cells sorted from blood. These receptors came from a woman aged 45-65 years in good health.

In this sample, this clonotype turned up a few times. The CDR3 spells CASTPVQGVHGELFF. The CDR3, as DNA: TGTGCCAGCACCCCGGTCCAGGGAGTTCACGGGGAGCTGTTTTTT. The rearrangement joins TRBV12-3 or TRBV12-4 to TRBJ2-2; the D gene could be TRBD1 or TRBD2 (5 bases each). The V gene lost 7 bases and the J gene lost 7 bases, with 19 bases spanning the gap. The CDR3 extends over 15 amino acids.

This clonotype was recorded a few times. V is TRBV15 and J is TRBJ2-5; D is undetermined. Germline CDR1 and CDR2: LNHNV and YYDKDF (reference sequence). The CDR3 spans 16 residues. Trimming pared 4 bases from V and 4 bases from J, leaving 19 bases between. CDR3 sequence (DNA): TGTGCCACCAGCACCCCCCTGGGCCGATTGGGAGAGACCCAGTACTTC. It yields the protein CATSTPLGRLGETQYF.

The chain recombines TRBV20-1 with TRBJ2-7; possible D gene TRBD1, 5 bases. CDR3 length equals 12 residues. The germline CDR1 and CDR2 sequences are DFQATT and SNEGSKA (reference sequence). With 6 bases removed from V and 7 bases from J, the gap between germline ends came to 16 bases. CDR3 region: CSASTSSGEQYV. The CDR3, as DNA: TGCAGTGCCAGTACCTCCTCAGGGGAGCAGTACGTC.

The chain recombines TRBV5-1 with TRBJ2-1, with D tentatively TRBD2 (6 bases). Trimming removed 4 bases at V and 11 bases at J, with 10 bases between. Germline assignment: CDR1 SGHRS and CDR2 YFSETQ. The CDR3 loop spans 11 amino acids. In DNA form, the CDR3 reads TGCGCCAGCAGCCCCGGGACTCAGCAGTTCTTC. This codes for CASSPGTQQFF.

The rearrangement links TRBV29-1 to TRBJ2-1, with 7 bases identical to TRBD2. V was pared by 5 bases and J by 3 bases, with 4 bases of the junction left unmatched. The CDR3 runs to 13 residues. Germline V CDR1 and CDR2: SQVTM, ANQGSEA. This chain's CDR3 is CSVSLANYNEQFF. The CDR3 DNA reads TGCAGCGTTTCACTAGCGAACTACAATGAGCAGTTCTTC.

This clonotype was picked up a small number of times. V usage is TRBV28 and J usage is TRBJ2-5; D is possibly TRBD2 (5 bases). The CDR3 is 14 residues long. V shed 5 bases and J shed 2 bases, with 12 bases lying between them. Germline CDR1 reads MDHEN; CDR2 reads SYDVKM. CDR3 residues: CASSPHRGQETQYF. CDR3 nucleotides: TGTGCCAGCAGTCCCCATAGAGGGCAAGAGACCCAGTACTTC.

This clonotype was recorded at least ten times. The chain combines TRBV5-1 with TRBJ1-1; D is unclear. This CDR3 is 13 amino acids long. Trimming pared 3 bases from V and 0 bases from J, leaving 6 bases between. The germline CDR1 and CDR2 sequences are SGHRS and YFSETQ. As DNA, the CDR3 is TGCGCCAGCAGCTCGGAAGTGAACACTGAAGCTTTCTTT. Protein product: CASSSEVNTEAFF.

The table lists this clonotype with many counts. This chain links TRBV4-1 with TRBJ1-1; weak D call: TRBD1 (6 bases). Germline loops: CDR1 MGHRA, CDR2 YSYEKL. Trimming shortened V by 3 bases and J by 5 bases, and 13 bases separated the two germline ends. CDR3 length: 14 residues. This CDR3 is CASSQRTEGTEAFF. The CDR3, as DNA: TGCGCCAGCAGCCAGCGGACAGAAGGGACTGAAGCTTTCTTT.

This sequence joins TRBV18 and TRBJ1-4; D unclear. This CDR3 is 11 amino acids long. Germline CDR1 and CDR2: KGHSH and LQKENI. V was pared by 3 bases and J by 15 bases, with 11 bases between. The CDR3 sequence is CASSPGDLVFF. The CDR3 bases are TGTGCCAGCTCACCGGGAGACTTGGTGTTTTTT.

This clonotype was detected a few times. The chain couples TRBV3-1 to TRBJ2-2, with a possible D match to TRBD1 (5 bases). CDR3 size: 15 residues. The germline V and J ends were trimmed by 2 bases and 3 bases, with 10 bases remaining between them. Germline CDR1 is LGHDT and CDR2 is YNNKEL (reference sequence). CDR3 in amino acids: CASSQWGEDTGELFF. The CDR3 DNA is TGTGCCAGCAGCCAATGGGGCGAGGACACCGGGGAGCTGTTTTTT.

The table lists this clonotype with a few counts. The chain employs TRBV6-6 and TRBJ1-5; weak D call: TRBD1 (6 bases). The germline V gene has CDR1 MNHNY and CDR2 SVGAGI (reference sequence). V lost 5 bases and J lost 3, with 14 bases in between. The CDR3 has 15 amino acids. The CDR3 protein is CASSPPGQVNQPQHF. The CDR3 region has the DNA TGTGCCAGCAGTCCGCCGGGACAAGTCAATCAGCCCCAGCATTTT.

Only a few counts were recorded for this clonotype. This rearrangement joins TRBV12-3 or TRBV12-4 to TRBJ2-3; perhaps TRBD2 as D (5 bases). The CDR3 has 15 amino acids. V shed 5 bases and J shed 1 base, with 13 bases lying between them. The CDR3 is CASSRWGVGTDTQYF. The CDR3 DNA reads TGTGCCAGCAGTAGATGGGGAGTCGGCACAGATACGCAGTATTTT.

The chain joins TRBV9 to TRBJ2-3; 12 nucleotides agree with TRBD2. The V gene end was trimmed by 2 bases and the J gene end by 2 bases; junction bases not matched to a gene: 6. The CDR3 spans 17 residues. The germline V gene encodes CDR1 SGDLS and CDR2 YYNGEE. CDR3 amino acids: CASSVSGLAGPTDTQYF. The CDR3 nucleotides read TGTGCCAGCAGCGTGAGTGGACTAGCGGGACCCACAGATACGCAGTATTTT.

This clonotype was counted only a few times. The chain combines TRBV9 with TRBJ2-2, with D possibly being TRBD1 or TRBD2 (5 bases each). V dropped 2 bases and J dropped 0 bases, with 14 bases sitting between them. There are 17 residues in the CDR3. Germline V gives CDR1 SGDLS, CDR2 YYNGEE. DNA of the CDR3: TGTGCCAGCAGCGTCACAACCGGGACGGCGAACACCGGGGAGCTGTTTTTT. This encodes CASSVTTGTANTGELFF.

This chain connects TRBV20-1 to TRBJ2-7; D is uncertain. The CDR3 has 14 residues. Germline V CDR1 and CDR2: DFQATT, SNEGSKA (reference sequence). V lost 4 bases to trimming and J lost 0 bases, with 13 bases between them. CDR3 residues: CSAKDQPSSYEQYV. As DNA, the CDR3 is TGCAGTGCTAAGGACCAACCTAGCTCCTACGAGCAGTACGTC.

In this sample, this clonotype turned up many times. The rearrangement uses TRBV4-1 and TRBJ1-4, with TRBD1 matching 11 bases. Germline V gene sequence: CDR1 MGHRA, CDR2 YSYEKL. Trimming cost V 2 bases and J 5 bases; bases outside gene matches: 4. CDR3 length: 16 amino acids. CDR3 nucleotides: TGCGCCAGCAGCCAACCTGGGACAGGGGGGAATGAAAAACTGTTTTTT. Translating gives CASSQPGTGGNEKLFF.

This clonotype was counted only a few times. This chain's CDR3 is CASSLGARDTQYF. The CDR3 DNA reads as TGCGCCAGCAGCTTGGGGGCACGGGATACGCAGTATTTT. The chain recombines TRBV5-1 with TRBJ2-3; no clear D. Germline V gene data show CDR1 as SGHRS and CDR2 as YFSETQ. The CDR3 extends over 13 amino acids. Trimming cost V 0 bases and J 6 bases, with 8 bases left between them.

The genes are TRBV9 and TRBJ2-1; D might be TRBD1 or TRBD2, each matching 6 bases. The germline V and J ends were trimmed by 0 bases and 10 bases, with 17 bases remaining between them. Germline CDR1 is SGDLS and CDR2 is YYNGEE. This CDR3 is built from 15 residues. The CDR3 DNA follows: TGTGCCAGCAGCGTAGCGGGAGTTCCCGACAGGGAGCAGTTCTTC. It is translated as CASSVAGVPDREQFF. The full variable domain, in which reference TRBV9 and TRBJ2-1 provide the parts outside the CDR3, is DSGVTQTPKHLITATGQRVTLRCSPRSGDLSVYWYQQSLDQGLQFLIQYYNGEERAKGNILERFSAQQFPDLHSELNLSSLELGDSALYFCASSVAGVPDREQFFGPGTRLTVL.

The chain couples TRBV5-1 to TRBJ1-1; the match to TRBD1 covers 10 bases. There are 15 residues in the CDR3. Germline assignment: CDR1 SGHRS and CDR2 YFSETQ. V gave up 3 bases and J gave up 3 bases; unmatched junction bases: 5. This CDR3 is CASSWFGTGDTEAFF. DNA for the CDR3: TGCGCCAGCAGCTGGTTCGGGACAGGGGACACTGAAGCTTTCTTT.

V gene TRBV14 combines with J gene TRBJ2-7; 7 bases line up with TRBD2. CDR3 length: 13 residues. The germline CDR1 and CDR2 sequences are SGHDN and FVKESK. V dropped 4 bases and J dropped 6; count of bases not matched to a gene: 6. CDR3 sequence reads: CASSRGSLSEQYV. The CDR3 DNA reads as TGTGCCAGCAGCCGCGGGAGTCTAAGCGAGCAGTACGTC.

This clonotype appeared many times. The chain recombines TRBV5-1 with TRBJ2-3, with D possibly TRBD2 on 5 matching bases. Trimming removed 3 bases from V and 1 base from J, with 12 bases in between. The CDR3 runs 15 residues. Germline CDR1 is SGHRS and CDR2 is YFSETQ. CDR3 in amino acids: CASSSRGWGTDTQYF. For the CDR3, the DNA is TGCGCCAGCAGCTCAAGAGGGTGGGGCACAGATACGCAGTATTTT.

This clonotype was picked up a small number of times. The V and J genes are TRBV3-1 and TRBJ2-2, with D tentatively TRBD2 (6 bases). The CDR3 has 15 residues. Germline CDR1 LGHDT, CDR2 YNNKEL (reference sequence). Between the trimmed V and J ends, which lost 3 bases and 6 bases, there was a span of 14 bases. CDR3 in amino acids: CASSHVAGLSGELFF. CDR3 sequence (DNA): TGTGCCAGCAGCCACGTGGCGGGGCTGTCCGGGGAGCTGTTTTTT.